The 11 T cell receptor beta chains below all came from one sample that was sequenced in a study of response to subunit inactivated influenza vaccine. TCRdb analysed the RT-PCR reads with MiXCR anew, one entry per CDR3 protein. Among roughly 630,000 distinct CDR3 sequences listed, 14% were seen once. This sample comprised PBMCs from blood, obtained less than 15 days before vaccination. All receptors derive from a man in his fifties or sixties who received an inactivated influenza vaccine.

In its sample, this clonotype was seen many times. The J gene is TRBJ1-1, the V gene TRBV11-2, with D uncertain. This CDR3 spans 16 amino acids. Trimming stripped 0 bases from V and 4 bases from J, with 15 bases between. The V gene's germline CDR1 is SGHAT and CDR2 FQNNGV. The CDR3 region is CASSLEFGRKSTEAFF. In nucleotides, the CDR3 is TGTGCCAGCAGCTTAGAATTTGGCCGAAAGAGCACTGAAGCTTTCTTT.

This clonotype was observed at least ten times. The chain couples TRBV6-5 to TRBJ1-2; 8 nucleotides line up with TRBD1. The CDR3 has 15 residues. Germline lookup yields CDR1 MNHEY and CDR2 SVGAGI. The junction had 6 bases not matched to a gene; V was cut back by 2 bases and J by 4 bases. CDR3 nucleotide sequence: TGTGCCAGCAGTTACATGATCGGGACAGGCTATGGCTACACCTTC. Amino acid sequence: CASSYMIGTGYGYTF.

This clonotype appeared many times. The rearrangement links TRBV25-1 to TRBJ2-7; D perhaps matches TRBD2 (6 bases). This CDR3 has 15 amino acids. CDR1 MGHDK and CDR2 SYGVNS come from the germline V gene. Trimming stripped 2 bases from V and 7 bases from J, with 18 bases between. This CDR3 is CASSEGSVARGEQYF. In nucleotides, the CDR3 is TGTGCCAGCAGTGAAGGCTCAGTAGCTCGGGGGGAGCAGTACTTC.

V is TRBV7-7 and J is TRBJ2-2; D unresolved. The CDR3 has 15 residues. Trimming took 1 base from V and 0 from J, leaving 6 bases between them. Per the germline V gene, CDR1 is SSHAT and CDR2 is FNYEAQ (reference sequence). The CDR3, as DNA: TGTGCCAGCAGCTTAGGGGTCGCGAACACCGGGGAGCTGTTTTTT. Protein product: CASSLGVANTGELFF.

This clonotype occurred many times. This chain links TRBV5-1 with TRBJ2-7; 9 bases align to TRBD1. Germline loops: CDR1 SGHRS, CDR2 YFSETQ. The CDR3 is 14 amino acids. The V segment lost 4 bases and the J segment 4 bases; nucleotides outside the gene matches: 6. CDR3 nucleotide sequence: TGCGCCAGCAGCCACGGACAGGGGTCATACGAGCAGTACTTC. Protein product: CASSHGQGSYEQYF. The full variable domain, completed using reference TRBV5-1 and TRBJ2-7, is KAGVTQTPRYLIKTRGQQVTLSCSPISGHRSVSWYQQTPGQGLQFLFEYFSETQRNKGNFPGRFSGRQFSNSRSEMNVSTLELGDSALYLCASSHGQGSYEQYFGPGTRLTVT.

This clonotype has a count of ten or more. CDR3 region: CASSQEGQTYGYTF. The CDR3 nucleotides read TGCGCCAGCAGCCAAGAAGGACAGACCTATGGCTACACCTTC. V and J are TRBV4-1 and TRBJ1-2; D possibly corresponds to TRBD1 (6 bases). Trimming stripped 0 bases from V and 4 bases from J, with 9 bases between. The CDR3 spans 14 residues. The germline CDR1 and CDR2 sequences are MGHRA and YSYEKL.

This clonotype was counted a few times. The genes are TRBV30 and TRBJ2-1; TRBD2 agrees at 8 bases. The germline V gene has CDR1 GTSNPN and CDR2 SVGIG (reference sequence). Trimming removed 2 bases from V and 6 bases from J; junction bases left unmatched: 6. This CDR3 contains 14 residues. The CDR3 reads CAWSLLAGSNEQFF. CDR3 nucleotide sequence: TGTGCCTGGAGTTTATTAGCGGGGAGCAATGAGCAGTTCTTC.

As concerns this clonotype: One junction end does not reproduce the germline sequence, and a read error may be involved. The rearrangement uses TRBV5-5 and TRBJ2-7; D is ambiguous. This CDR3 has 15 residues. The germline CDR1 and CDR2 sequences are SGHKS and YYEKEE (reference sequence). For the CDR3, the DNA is TGTGCCAGCAACTTGGGTCCCGGGCTCCTCAACGAGCAGTACTTC. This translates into CASNLGPGLLNEQYF. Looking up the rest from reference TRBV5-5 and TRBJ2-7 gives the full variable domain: DAGVTQSPTHLIKTRGQQVTLRCSPISGHKSVSWYQQVLGQGPQFIFQYYEKEERGRGNFPDRFSARQFPNYSSELNVNALLLGDSALYLCASNLGPGLLNEQYFGPGTRLTVT.

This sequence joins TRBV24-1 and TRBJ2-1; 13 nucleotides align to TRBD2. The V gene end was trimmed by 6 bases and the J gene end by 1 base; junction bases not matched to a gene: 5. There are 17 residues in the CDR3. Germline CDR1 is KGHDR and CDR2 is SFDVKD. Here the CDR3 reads CATSPGLAGFSYNEQFF. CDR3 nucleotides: TGTGCCACCAGTCCGGGACTAGCGGGGTTTTCCTACAATGAGCAGTTCTTC.

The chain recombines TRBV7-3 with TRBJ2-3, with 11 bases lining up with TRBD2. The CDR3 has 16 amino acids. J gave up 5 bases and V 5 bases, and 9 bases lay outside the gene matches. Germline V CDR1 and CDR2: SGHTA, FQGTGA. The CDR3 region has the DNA TGTGCCAGCAGCCCCATTAGCGGGAGGGGGTTAGATACGCAGTATTTT. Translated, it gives CASSPISGRGLDTQYF.

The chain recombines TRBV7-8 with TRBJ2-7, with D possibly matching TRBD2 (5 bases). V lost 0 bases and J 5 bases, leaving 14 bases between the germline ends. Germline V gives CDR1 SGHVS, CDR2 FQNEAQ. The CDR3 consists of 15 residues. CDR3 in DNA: TGTGCCAGCAGCTTAGCTGGAGCACCCGGGAACGAGCAGTACTTC. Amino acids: CASSLAGAPGNEQYF. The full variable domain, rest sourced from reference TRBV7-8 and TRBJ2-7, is GAGVSQSPRYKVAKRGQDVALRCDPISGHVSLFWYQQALGQGPEFLTYFQNEAQLDKSGLPSDRFFAERPEGSVSTLKIQRTQQEDSAVYLCASSLAGAPGNEQYFGPGTRLTVT.